A selection of T cell receptor beta chains follows, all from one sample in a study of shared clonotypes between healthy human individuals. The repertoire was sequenced with immunoSEQ multiplex PCR; TCRdb's copy has only in-frame clones and lacks some. The sample has about 710,000 clones; approximately 72% are singletons. Sequences were obtained from memory CD4+ T cells sorted from blood. The receptor source for this set is a woman between 25 and 40 years old in good health. The CDR3 runs from the conserved cysteine through the conserved F or W. Each record gives: D gene, clone size, V gene, J gene, CDR3 DNA, CDR3 protein. A D gene is named only where the DNA matches it firmly. Clone size is given for some rows only: seen once, a few or many times, or a class if the clone is expanded.

>.|.|TRBV6-5|TRBJ1-2
TGTGCCAGCAGGTCCGGGGGGGCGGGATTCTATGGCTACACCTTC
CASRSGGAGFYGYTF
>.|few|TRBV20-1|TRBJ2-3
TGCAGTCTTTCCCCCCCGGATACGCAGTATTTT
CSLSPPDTQYF
>TRBD2|.|TRBV5-4|TRBJ2-7
TGTGCCAGCAGCCCTACTAGCGGGAGGGCCTACGAGCAGTACTTC
CASSPTSGRAYEQYF
>.|.|TRBV6-1|TRBJ1-1
TGTGCCAGCAGGGATTCCGGGACGAACACTGAAGCTTTCTTT
CASRDSGTNTEAFF
>.|.|TRBV28|TRBJ2-5
TGTGCCAGCTCGGTGAGAGGGACGTTGGGTGAGACCCAGTACTTC
CASSVRGTLGETQYF
>TRBD1|many|TRBV5-1|TRBJ1-2
TGCGCCAGCGGAGAACCGACAGGGGGTTTTGGCTACACCTTC
CASGEPTGGFGYTF
>.|.|TRBV11-3|TRBJ1-2
TGTGCCAGCAGCTCCTTAGACAGGAACTATGGCTACACCTTC
CASSSLDRNYGYTF
>TRBD1|.|TRBV27|TRBJ2-1
TGTGCCAGCAGTTCCTACGGGACAGGGAATGGTGAGCAGTTCTTC
CASSSYGTGNGEQFF
>.|few|TRBV9|TRBJ2-5
TGTGCCAGCAGCGGAGTCGTCGGGACCCGGGAGACCCAGTACTTC
CASSGVVGTRETQYF
>.|few|TRBV5-8|TRBJ2-3
TGTGCCAGCAGCAGGCGGGCAGATACGCAGTATTTT
CASSRRADTQYF
>TRBD1|.|TRBV30|TRBJ2-7
TGTGCCTTTACAAAGACAGGGAACTCTTACGAGCAGTACTTC
CAFTKTGNSYEQYF
>TRBD2|.|TRBV29-1|TRBJ2-5
TGCAGCGTTGAACGGAGTAGCGGGAAAGAGACCCAGTACTTC
CSVERSSGKETQYF
>.|.|TRBV7-8|TRBJ2-1
TGTGCCAGCAGCTTAGGGGGTCTAGGAGCATCCTACAATGAGCAGTTCTTC
CASSLGGLGASYNEQFF
>.|.|TRBV5-1|TRBJ1-3
TGCGCCAGCAGTAGGACTACAGGGTCAGGAAACACCATATATTTT
CASSRTTGSGNTIYF
>.|.|TRBV5-4|TRBJ2-3
TGTGCCAGCAGCTTGGGGAGTCCCTCGGGGGGCACAGATACGCAGTATTTT
CASSLGSPSGGTDTQYF
>TRBD2|few|TRBV5-6|TRBJ2-1
TGTGCCAGCAGCCTGACTAGCGGGTCCTACAATGAGCAGTTCTTC
CASSLTSGSYNEQFF
>.|.|TRBV11-2|TRBJ1-1
TGTGCCCTGGGGAACACTGAAGCTTTCTTT
CALGNTEAFF
>TRBD2|.|TRBV27|TRBJ2-3
TGTGCCAGCAGTTCGAGACTAGCGGCCGTCACAGATACGCAGTATTTT
CASSSRLAAVTDTQYF
>.|many|TRBV7-9|TRBJ2-6
TGTGCCAGCAGCCCCTACGAACACGAGTCTGGGGCCAACGTCCTGACTTTC
CASSPYEHESGANVLTF
>TRBD1|few|TRBV19|TRBJ1-1
TGTGCCAGTAGTCCCGACAGGGGGCAGGGCACTGAAGCTTTCTTT
CASSPDRGQGTEAFF
>.|.|TRBV5-1|TRBJ2-7
TGCGCCAGCAGCCGAGAGTACGAGCAGTACTTC
CASSREYEQYF
>TRBD1|.|TRBV5-8|TRBJ1-5
TGTGCCAGCAGCTCAGGGACAGCAAGCAATCAGCCCCAGCATTTT
CASSSGTASNQPQHF
>TRBD2|.|TRBV18|TRBJ2-1
TGTGCCAGCTCACCAGTCACGGGAGGGCCTTACAATGAGCAGTTCTTC
CASSPVTGGPYNEQFF
>.|.|TRBV6-1|TRBJ1-1
TGTGCCATCAGTGGGTTTGGGGAAGACGCTGAAGCTTTCTTT
CAISGFGEDAEAFF
>.|.|TRBV4-1|TRBJ2-7
TGCGCCAGCAGCCAAGGGGACATGATGAAGCAGTACTTC
CASSQGDMMKQYF
>.|.|TRBV4-1|TRBJ1-2
TGCGCCAGCAGCTCCGCCGGGACGGAACTCTATGGCTACACCTTC
CASSSAGTELYGYTF
>.|.|TRBV30|TRBJ2-7
TGTGCCTGGCGAATAGGGACGGTCTCCTACGAGCAGTACTTC
CAWRIGTVSYEQYF
>.|.|TRBV28|TRBJ2-3
TGTGCCAGCAGTCAAGGACAAATCCCAGATACGCAGTATTTT
CASSQGQIPDTQYF
>TRBD1|.|TRBV7-8|TRBJ1-4
TGTGCCAGCATACGACAGGGAGGGACTAATGAAAAACTGTTTTTT
CASIRQGGTNEKLFF
>.|many|TRBV28|TRBJ2-7
TGTGCCAGCAGGGTGGTGGGGCAGCCAAGAGGGCTCTCCTACGAGCAGTACTTC
CASRVVGQPRGLSYEQYF
>.|.|TRBV5-1|TRBJ2-7
TGCGCCAGCAGCTTCGGACAAAAGGAAGAGCAGTACTTC
CASSFGQKEEQYF
>.|.|TRBV19|TRBJ2-2
TGTGCCAGTAGTATAAGCAGGACCGGGGAGCTGTTTTTT
CASSISRTGELFF
>.|once|TRBV30|TRBJ2-5
TGTGCCTGGAGTAAGAGTAGAGAGACCCAGTACTTC
CAWSKSRETQYF
>TRBD2|.|TRBV19|TRBJ2-7
TGTGCCAGTAGTGAAAATAGCGGGAGCTCTTACGAGCAGTACTTC
CASSENSGSSYEQYF
>.|.|TRBV27|TRBJ1-2
TGTGCCAGCAGTTCGCAGGGATTTGGCTACACCTTC
CASSSQGFGYTF
>.|once|TRBV18|TRBJ2-5
TGTGCCAGCTCACCACCGGTCCCTCGAGAGACCCAGTACTTC
CASSPPVPRETQYF
>.|.|TRBV7-4|TRBJ1-1
TGTGCCAGCAGCTTAGGAGAGGACACTGAAGCCTTCTTT
CASSLGEDTEAFF
>.|once|TRBV18|TRBJ2-1
TGTGCCAGCTCACCAAGACGGGACATCGGCGTCTACAATGAGCAGTTCTTC
CASSPRRDIGVYNEQFF
>.|.|TRBV21-1|TRBJ2-7
TGTGCCAGCAGCAAACACGGGACAGGGTACGAGCAGTACTTC
CASSKHGTGYEQYF
>.|.|TRBV27|TRBJ2-1
TGTGCCAGCACCCAAGCCGGGACTCAGGGGTTGAATGAGCAGTTCTTC
CASTQAGTQGLNEQFF
>.|few|TRBV29-1|TRBJ1-1
TGCAGCGTTGCGGTAGGGGGAGGGGACACTGAAGCTTTCTTT
CSVAVGGGDTEAFF
>TRBD1|.|TRBV18|TRBJ1-5
TGTGCCAGCTCACCGTACAGGGGTAATCAGCCCCAGCATTTT
CASSPYRGNQPQHF
>TRBD1|few|TRBV2|TRBJ2-1
TGTGCCAGCAGTACCGGGACAGGGTACGATGAGCAGTTCTTC
CASSTGTGYDEQFF
>.|few|TRBV7-9|TRBJ1-1
TGTGCCAGCAGCCCCAACCCACAGAGAATGAACACTGAAGCTTTCTTT
CASSPNPQRMNTEAFF
>.|.|TRBV6-5|TRBJ1-1
TGTGCCAGCAGTGGCACCGGGGGCGCGGGCTCTGAAGCTTTCTTT
CASSGTGGAGSEAFF
>.|.|TRBV19|TRBJ2-1
TGTGCCAGTAGTATTGCGGAGAGCTCCTACAATGAGCAGTTCTTC
CASSIAESSYNEQFF
>.|.|TRBV11-2|TRBJ2-5
TGTGCCAGCACCCCAGACGGGTCGTGGGAGACCCAGTACTTC
CASTPDGSWETQYF
>.|many|TRBV19|TRBJ1-2
TGTGCCAGTACCATCGGGGGGCTTGACTATGGCTACACCTTC
CASTIGGLDYGYTF
>.|.|TRBV25-1|TRBJ2-1
TGTGCCAGCAGCCACGAGGGTGGGCGGAATGAGCAGTTCTTC
CASSHEGGRNEQFF
>.|.|TRBV10-3|TRBJ1-5
TGTGCCATCAGTGAGTCGAGGGGGGCTCTGGTCAATCAGCCCCAGCATTTT
CAISESRGALVNQPQHF
>TRBD2|.|TRBV7-8|TRBJ2-7
TGTGCCAGCAGCTCGGGACTAGCGGGAGGTCTTGAGCAGTACTTC
CASSSGLAGGLEQYF
>.|few|TRBV2|TRBJ2-7
TGTGCCAGCTGTGGGGAATACGAGCAGTACTTC
CASCGEYEQYF
>.|.|TRBV2|TRBJ1-1
TGTGCCAGCAGCCTAGACAGGAGTCCTGAAGGAGCTTTCTTT
CASSLDRSPEGAFF
>TRBD2|.|TRBV23-1|TRBJ2-7
TGCGCCAGCAGTCCTACTAGCGGTTTACGGTACGAGCAGTACTTC
CASSPTSGLRYEQYF
>.|.|TRBV14|TRBJ1-4
TGTGCCAGCAGCGCCGTGAGGAATGAAAAACTGTTTTTT
CASSAVRNEKLFF
>TRBD1|.|TRBV5-6|TRBJ1-4
TGTGCCAGCAGCTCCTGGGACAGGCATTATGAAAAACTGTTTTTT
CASSSWDRHYEKLFF
>.|.|TRBV7-2|TRBJ2-2
TGTGCCAGCAGCTTAGTATATAACACCGGGGAGCTGTTTTTT
CASSLVYNTGELFF
>.|.|TRBV18|TRBJ2-1
TGTGCCAGCTCACCGCTAGCACCCCCTAACAATGAGCAGTTCTTC
CASSPLAPPNNEQFF